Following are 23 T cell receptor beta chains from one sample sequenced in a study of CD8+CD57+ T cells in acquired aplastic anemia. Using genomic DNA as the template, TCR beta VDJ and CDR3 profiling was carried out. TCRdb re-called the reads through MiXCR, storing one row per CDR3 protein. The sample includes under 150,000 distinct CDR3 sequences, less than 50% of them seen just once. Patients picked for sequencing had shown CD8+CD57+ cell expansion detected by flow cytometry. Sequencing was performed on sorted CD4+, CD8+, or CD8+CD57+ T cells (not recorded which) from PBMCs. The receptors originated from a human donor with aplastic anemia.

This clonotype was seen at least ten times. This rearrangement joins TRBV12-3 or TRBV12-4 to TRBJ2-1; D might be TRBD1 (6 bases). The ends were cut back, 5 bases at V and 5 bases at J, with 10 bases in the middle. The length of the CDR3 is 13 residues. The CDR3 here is CASSLGQNNEQFF. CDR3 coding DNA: TGTGCCAGCAGTCTCGGACAGAACAATGAGCAGTTCTTC.

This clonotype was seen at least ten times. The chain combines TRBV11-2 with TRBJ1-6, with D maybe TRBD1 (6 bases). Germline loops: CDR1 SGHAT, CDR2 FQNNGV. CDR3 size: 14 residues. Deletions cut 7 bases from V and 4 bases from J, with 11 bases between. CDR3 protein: CASTLRGYNSPLHF. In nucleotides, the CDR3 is TGTGCCAGCACCCTCAGGGGTTATAATTCACCCCTCCACTTT. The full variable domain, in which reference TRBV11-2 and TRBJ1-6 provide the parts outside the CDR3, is EAGVAQSPRYKIIEKRQSVAFWCNPISGHATLYWYQQILGQGPKLLIQFQNNGVVDDSQLPKDRFSAERLKGVDSTLKIQPAKLEDSAVYLCASTLRGYNSPLHFGNGTRLTVT.

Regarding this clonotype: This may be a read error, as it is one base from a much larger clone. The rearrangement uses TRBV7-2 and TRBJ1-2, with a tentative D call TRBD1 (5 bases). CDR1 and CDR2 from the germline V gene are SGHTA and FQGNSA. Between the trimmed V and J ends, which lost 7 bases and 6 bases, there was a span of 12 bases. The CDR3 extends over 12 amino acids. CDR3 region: CASNPAGHGYTF. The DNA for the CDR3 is TGTGCCAGCAATCCCGCGGGGCATGGCTACACCTTC. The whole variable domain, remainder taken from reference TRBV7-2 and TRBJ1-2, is GAGVSQSPSNKVTEKGKDVELRCDPISGHTALYWYRQSLGQGLEFLIYFQGNSAPDKSGLPSDRFSAERTGGSVSTLTIQRTQQEDSAVYLCASNPAGHGYTFGSGTRLTVV.

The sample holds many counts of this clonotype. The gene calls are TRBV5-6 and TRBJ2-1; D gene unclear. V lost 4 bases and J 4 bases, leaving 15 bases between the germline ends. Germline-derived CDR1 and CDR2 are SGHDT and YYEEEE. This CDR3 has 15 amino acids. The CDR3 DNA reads TGTGCCAGCAGCCCCCAATTGGCGGCGTACAATGAGCAGTTCTTC. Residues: CASSPQLAAYNEQFF. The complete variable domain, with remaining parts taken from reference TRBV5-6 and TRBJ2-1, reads DAGVTQSPTHLIKTRGQQVTLRCSPKSGHDTVSWYQQALGQGPQFIFQYYEEEERQRGNFPDRFSGHQFPNYSSELNVNALLLGDSALYLCASSPQLAAYNEQFFGPGTRLTVL.

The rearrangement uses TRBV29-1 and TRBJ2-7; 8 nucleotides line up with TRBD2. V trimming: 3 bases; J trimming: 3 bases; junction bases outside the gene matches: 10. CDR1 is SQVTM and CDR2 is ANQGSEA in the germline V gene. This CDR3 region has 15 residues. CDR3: CSVERGDVQGYEQYF. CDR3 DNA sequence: TGCAGCGTTGAGCGGGGGGACGTTCAAGGCTACGAGCAGTACTTC.

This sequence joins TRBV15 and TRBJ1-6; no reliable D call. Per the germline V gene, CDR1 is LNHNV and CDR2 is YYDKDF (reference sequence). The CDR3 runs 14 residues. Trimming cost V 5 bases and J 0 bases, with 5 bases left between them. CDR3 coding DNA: TGTGCCACCAGCCCTCGCTCCTATAATTCACCCCTCCACTTT. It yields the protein CATSPRSYNSPLHF.

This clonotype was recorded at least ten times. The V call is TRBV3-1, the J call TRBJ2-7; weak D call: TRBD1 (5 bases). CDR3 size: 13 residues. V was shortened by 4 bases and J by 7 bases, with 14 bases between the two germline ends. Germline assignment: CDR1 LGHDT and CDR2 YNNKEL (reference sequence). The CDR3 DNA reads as TGTGCCAGCAGCCGCGGTCTTAAGGGGGAGCAGTACGTC. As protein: CASSRGLKGEQYV.

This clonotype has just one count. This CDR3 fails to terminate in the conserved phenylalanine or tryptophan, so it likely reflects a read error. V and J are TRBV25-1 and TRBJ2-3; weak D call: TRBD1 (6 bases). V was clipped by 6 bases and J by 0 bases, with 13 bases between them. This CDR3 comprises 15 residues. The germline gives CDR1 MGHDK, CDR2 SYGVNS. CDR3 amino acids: CASSRRGSSTDTQYS. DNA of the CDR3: TGTGCCAGCAGCCGTAGGGGGAGCAGCACAGATACGCAGTATTCT.

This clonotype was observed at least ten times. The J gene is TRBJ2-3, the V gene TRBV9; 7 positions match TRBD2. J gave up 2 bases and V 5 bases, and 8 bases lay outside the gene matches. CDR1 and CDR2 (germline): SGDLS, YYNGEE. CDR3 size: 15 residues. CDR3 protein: CASSMGGGLTDTQYF. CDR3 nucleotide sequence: TGTGCCAGCAGTATGGGGGGGGGACTCACAGATACGCAGTATTTT. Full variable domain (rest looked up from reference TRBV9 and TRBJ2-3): DSGVTQTPKHLITATGQRVTLRCSPRSGDLSVYWYQQSLDQGLQFLIQYYNGEERAKGNILERFSAQQFPDLHSELNLSSLELGDSALYFCASSMGGGLTDTQYFGPGTRLTVL.

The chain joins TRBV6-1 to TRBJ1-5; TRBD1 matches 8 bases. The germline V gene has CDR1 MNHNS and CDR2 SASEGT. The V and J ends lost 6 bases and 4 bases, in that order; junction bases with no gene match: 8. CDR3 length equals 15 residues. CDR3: CASRTDRGRNQPQHF. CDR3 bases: TGTGCCAGCAGGACCGACAGGGGTCGGAATCAGCCCCAGCATTTT.

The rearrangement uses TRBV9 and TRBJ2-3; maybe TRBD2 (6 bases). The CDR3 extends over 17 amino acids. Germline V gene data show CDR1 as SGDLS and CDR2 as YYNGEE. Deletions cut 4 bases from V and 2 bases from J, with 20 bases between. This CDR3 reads CASSPWVGREYTDTQYF. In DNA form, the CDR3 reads TGTGCCAGCAGCCCCTGGGTGGGACGGGAGTACACAGATACGCAGTATTTT.

The CDR3 region has the DNA TGTGCCAGTAGCAGGGACATCCCACCCTACGAGCAGTACTTC. Its protein product is CASSRDIPPYEQYF. V usage is TRBV7-2 and J usage is TRBJ2-7; tentative D call: TRBD1 (6 bases). V was clipped by 9 bases and J by 2 bases, with 17 bases between them. Germline V gene sequence: CDR1 SGHTA, CDR2 FQGNSA. This CDR3 has 14 residues.

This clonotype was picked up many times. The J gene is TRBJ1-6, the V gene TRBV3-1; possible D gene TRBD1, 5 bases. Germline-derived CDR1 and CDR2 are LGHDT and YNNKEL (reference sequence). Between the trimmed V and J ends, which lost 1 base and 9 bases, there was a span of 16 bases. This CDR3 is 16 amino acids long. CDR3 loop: CASSQARSNGGSPLHF. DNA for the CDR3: TGTGCCAGCAGCCAAGCTCGGTCTAACGGGGGTTCACCCCTCCACTTT.

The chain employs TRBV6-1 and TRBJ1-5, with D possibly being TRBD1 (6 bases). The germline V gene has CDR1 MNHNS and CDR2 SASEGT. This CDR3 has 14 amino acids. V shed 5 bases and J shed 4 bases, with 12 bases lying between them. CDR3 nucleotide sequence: TGTGCCAGCAGTCTAACGACAGGAAATCAGCCCCAGCATTTT. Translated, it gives CASSLTTGNQPQHF.

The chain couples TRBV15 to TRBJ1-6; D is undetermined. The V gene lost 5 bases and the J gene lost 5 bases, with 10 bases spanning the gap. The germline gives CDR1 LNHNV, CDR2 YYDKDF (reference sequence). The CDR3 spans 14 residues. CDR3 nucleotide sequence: TGTGCCACCAGCCGAACATCAGATAATTCACCCCTCCACTTT. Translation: CATSRTSDNSPLHF.

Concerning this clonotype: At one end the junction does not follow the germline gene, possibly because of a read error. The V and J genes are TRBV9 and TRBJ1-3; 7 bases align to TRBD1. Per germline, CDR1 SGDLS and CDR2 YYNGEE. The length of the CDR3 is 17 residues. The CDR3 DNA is TGTGCCAGCAGCGTAGCGCCACAGGGGAGCCCTGGAAGCACCATATATTTT. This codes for CASSVAPQGSPGSTIYF.

The CDR3 DNA reads TGTGCCAGCAGCCAATGGGGGGAGGGTGGCTACACCTTC. Amino acids: CASSQWGEGGYTF. The gene calls are TRBV3-1 and TRBJ1-2, with D perhaps TRBD1 (5 bases). CDR1 and CDR2 from the germline V gene are LGHDT and YNNKEL (reference sequence). Trimming removed 2 bases at V and 7 bases at J, with 11 bases between. The CDR3 is 13 residues long.

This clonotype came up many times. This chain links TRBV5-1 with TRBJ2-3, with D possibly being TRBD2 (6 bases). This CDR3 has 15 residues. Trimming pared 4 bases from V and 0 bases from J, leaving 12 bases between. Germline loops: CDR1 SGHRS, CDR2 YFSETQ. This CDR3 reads CASSKSGTSTDTQYF. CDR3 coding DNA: TGCGCCAGCAGCAAAAGTGGGACTAGCACAGATACGCAGTATTTT.

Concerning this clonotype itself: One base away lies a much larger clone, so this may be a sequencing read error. The CDR3 here is CPSSQGQFNQPQHF. CDR3 DNA sequence: TGCCCCAGCAGCCAAGGGCAGTTTAATCAGCCCCAGCATTTT. This rearrangement joins TRBV4-1 to TRBJ1-5; D is ambiguous. The CDR3 spans 14 residues. Germline CDR1 and CDR2: MGHRA and YSYEKL.

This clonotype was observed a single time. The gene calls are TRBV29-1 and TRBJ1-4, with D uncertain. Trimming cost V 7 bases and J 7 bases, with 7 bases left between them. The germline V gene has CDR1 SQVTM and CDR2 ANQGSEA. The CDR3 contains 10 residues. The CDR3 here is CSERCEKLFF. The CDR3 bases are TGCAGCGAGAGGTGTGAAAAACTGTTTTTT.

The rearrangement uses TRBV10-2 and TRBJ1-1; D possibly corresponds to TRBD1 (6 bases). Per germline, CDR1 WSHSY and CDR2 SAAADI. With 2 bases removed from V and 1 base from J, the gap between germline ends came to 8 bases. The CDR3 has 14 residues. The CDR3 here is CASSERGGNTEAFF. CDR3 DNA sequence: TGCGCCAGCAGTGAGAGGGGGGGGAACACTGAAGCTTTCTTT.

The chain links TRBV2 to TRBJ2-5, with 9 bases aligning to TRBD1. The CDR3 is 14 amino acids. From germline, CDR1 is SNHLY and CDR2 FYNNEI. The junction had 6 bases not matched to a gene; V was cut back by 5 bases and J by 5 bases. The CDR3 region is CASSRGQGRETQYF. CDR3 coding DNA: TGTGCCAGCAGTCGAGGACAGGGGCGGGAGACCCAGTACTTC.

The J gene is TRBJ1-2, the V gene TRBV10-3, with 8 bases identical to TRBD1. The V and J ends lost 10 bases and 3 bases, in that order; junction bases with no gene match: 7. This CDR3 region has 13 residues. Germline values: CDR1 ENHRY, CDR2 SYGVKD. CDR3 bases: TGTGCCACCACCTCGGACAGGGACTATGGCTACACCTTC. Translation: CATTSDRDYGYTF.